Sequencing of this T cell receptor (beta chain) was carried out in a study of cytomegalovirus exposure and HLA in healthy donors. The PCR ran on 60 Vbeta and 13 Jbeta primers. Original analysis: In a later analysis, the count reached 80 million or so unique TCR beta chains, with roughly 11 million shared. TCRdb keeps only in-frame clones here, not all; method: immunoSEQ multiplex PCR. V, J and clone size derive from that table, while D and trimming were established from the DNA sequence. Among 95,000 to 150,000 clones listed, 80% were seen once. About this clone: No antigen is known for it.

Study-wide findings and caveats: A list of more than 150 TCR beta chains associated with cytomegalovirus was given. TCR beta V segments were, for the most part, productive about 87% or about 30% of the time in an earlier analysis. TCR beta V- and J-gene trimming, according to a later analysis, was linked to a missense DCLRE1C variant.

The source is a man over 45 in good health and CMV-seronegative. The sequenced material came from PBMCs.

The CDR3 here is CASSILAGFSEQYF. Written as DNA, the CDR3 is TGTGCCAGTAGTATCCTAGCGGGATTTAGCGAGCAGTACTTC. The rearrangement uses TRBV19 and TRBJ2-7, with 9 bases aligning to TRBD2. CDR1 LNHDA and CDR2 SQIVND come from the germline V gene (reference sequence). The CDR3 extends over 14 amino acids. Losses at the gene ends were 3 bases for V and 6 bases for J; bases not matched to a gene: 6. Complete variable domain (other parts from reference TRBV19 and TRBJ2-7): DGGITQSPKYLFRKEGQNVTLSCEQNLNHDAMYWYRQDPGQGLRLIYYSQIVNDFQKGDIAEGYSVSREKKESFPLTVTSAQKNPTAFYLCASSILAGFSEQYFGPGTRLTVT.